These T cell receptor beta chains were read from a single sample in a study of resident and recirculating memory T cells in vitiligo. Clones were read by immunoSEQ multiplex PCR, and TCRdb kept only the in-frame ones, dropping some. This sample yields 70,000 to 95,000 clones, of which around 92% are seen a single time; more than 5% belongs to the top ten. The material sequenced was blood. Receptor source: a male donor with vitiligo. CDR3s include the opening cysteine and the closing phenylalanine or tryptophan. Each record gives: V gene, J gene, D gene, clone size, CDR3 DNA, CDR3 protein. The D gene is left open where the match is weak. Part of the rows lack a size; the others show once, few, many or a class for expanded clones.

>TRBV28|TRBJ2-3|-|-
TGTGCCAGCAGGGAGGGCGCGGAGGCAGATACGCAGTATTTT
CASREGAEADTQYF
>TRBV9|TRBJ2-5|TRBD2|once
TGTGCCAGCAGCGTAGGGGAAGGACTAGCGGGAGGCCTGGAGACCCAGTACTTC
CASSVGEGLAGGLETQYF
>TRBV9|TRBJ2-2|-|-
TGTGCCAGCGGGCGAGGACAGAGCCCAACCGGGGAGCTGTTTTTT
CASGRGQSPTGELFF
>TRBV4-1|TRBJ2-3|TRBD2|-
TGCGCCAGCAGCCTCTCAGTGGTAGCGGGACCCTTTCGGTATTTT
CASSLSVVAGPFRYF
>TRBV18|TRBJ2-7|-|-
TGTGCCAGCTCACCAGATGAGTCAAGCTCCTACGAGCAGTACTTC
CASSPDESSSYEQYF
>TRBV6-6|TRBJ2-2|-|-
TGTGCCACCCCGGACTGGACCACCGGGGAGCTGTTTTTT
CATPDWTTGELFF
>TRBV28|TRBJ1-5|-|-
TGTGCCACCTCGGGACAAGTTCGTCAGCCCCAGCATTTT
CATSGQVRQPQHF
>TRBV4-3|TRBJ2-7|TRBD1|-
TGCGCCAGCAGCCAAGATTGGAACAGGGGCGACGAGCAGTACTTC
CASSQDWNRGDEQYF
>TRBV7-2|TRBJ2-1|TRBD2|-
TGTGCCAGCAGCGTCGGGACTAGCGGTTACAATGAGCAGTTCTTC
CASSVGTSGYNEQFF
>TRBV9|TRBJ1-4|-|-
TGTGCCAGCAGCGGTGGGGAGGGGATCAATGAAAAACTGTTTTTT
CASSGGEGINEKLFF
>TRBV2|TRBJ2-1|TRBD2|-
TGTGCCAGCTGGGGACTAGCGGGAACCCGTCAGGGTGAGCAGTTCTTC
CASWGLAGTRQGEQFF
>TRBV30|TRBJ2-5|-|-
TGTGCCTGGAGTCCCCGGGTAGCGGAGGTAGAGACCCAGTACTTC
CAWSPRVAEVETQYF
>TRBV19|TRBJ1-1|TRBD1|few
TGTGCCAGTAACAGGGGGCGTCACGAAGCTTTCTTT
CASNRGRHEAFF
>TRBV5-4|TRBJ2-7|-|-
TGTGCCAGCAGCGGTCCACTGTACGAGCAGTACTTC
CASSGPLYEQYF
>TRBV19|TRBJ2-5|TRBD2|once
TGTGCCAGTACGACTAGCGGGACGGAGACCCAGTACTTC
CASTTSGTETQYF
>TRBV7-9|TRBJ2-3|-|-
TGTGCCAGCAACCGGGGAACAGATACGCAGTATTTT
CASNRGTDTQYF
>TRBV7-9|TRBJ1-1|-|-
TGTGCCAGCAGCTTACCCGGACAGATAGTTAACACTGAAGCTTTCTTT
CASSLPGQIVNTEAFF
>TRBV18|TRBJ2-1|TRBD2|-
TGTGCCAGCTCACCCCCCGCGGCGGGACTATACAATGAGCAGTTCTTC
CASSPPAAGLYNEQFF
>TRBV29-1|TRBJ2-1|-|-
TGCAGCGTTGCAGGATACTCCTACAATGAGCAGTTCTTC
CSVAGYSYNEQFF
>TRBV7-2|TRBJ2-5|TRBD1|once
TGTGCCAGCAGGTCCCGGGACAGGGGACAAGAGACCCAGTACTTC
CASRSRDRGQETQYF
>TRBV18|TRBJ1-4|-|-
TGTGCCAGCTCACCGAGTGGACAGTATAATGAAAAACTGTTTTTT
CASSPSGQYNEKLFF
>TRBV28|TRBJ1-3|-|-
TGTGCCAGGGTGGGGCTAGGTGGAAACACCATATATTTT
CARVGLGGNTIYF
>TRBV30|TRBJ1-2|-|-
TGTGCCTGGACAAGAGGGGGTACCAACTATGGCTACACCTTC
CAWTRGGTNYGYTF
>TRBV7-7|TRBJ2-3|TRBD2|-
TGTGCCAGCAGCTCCGGGACTACCAGGGGCACAGATACGCAGTATTTT
CASSSGTTRGTDTQYF
>TRBV9|TRBJ1-5|-|-
TGTGCCAGCAGCGTAGGGACAGTGAATCAGCCCCAGCATTTT
CASSVGTVNQPQHF
>TRBV9|TRBJ2-7|TRBD2|-
TGTGCCAGCAGCGTAAGCGGCGGGGGGGGCTACGAGCAGTACTTC
CASSVSGGGGYEQYF
>TRBV6-5|TRBJ2-5|TRBD1|-
TGTGCCAGCAGCCGGACAGGCGTACTCCAAGAGACCCAGTACTTC
CASSRTGVLQETQYF
>TRBV28|TRBJ2-7|TRBD2|once
TGTGCCAGCAGTTTGTTACAGGGACTAGGCGAGCAGTACTTC
CASSLLQGLGEQYF
>TRBV2|TRBJ2-1|TRBD1|once
TGTGCCAGCAGAGAACAGGGGACCTCCTACAATGAGCAGTTCTTC
CASREQGTSYNEQFF
>TRBV6-5|TRBJ2-5|-|-
TGTGCCACCAGCACCGGGAGTTCTGGGACCCAGTACTTC
CATSTGSSGTQYF
>TRBV28|TRBJ2-7|-|-
TGTGCCAGCGCCCCCGGACGGGGGGCCCCCTACGAGCAGTACTTC
CASAPGRGAPYEQYF
>TRBV28|TRBJ2-1|-|-
TGTGCCAGCAGTTTCGATCGGTGGGAGCAAAGCAATGAGCAGTTCTTC
CASSFDRWEQSNEQFF
>TRBV5-6|TRBJ2-3|-|-
TGTGCCAGCAGCTACTACACAGATACGCAGTATTTT
CASSYYTDTQYF
>TRBV5-8|TRBJ1-1|-|-
TGTGCCAGCAGCTTGGCCCCCGAGGGCACTGAAGCTTTCTTT
CASSLAPEGTEAFF
>TRBV27|TRBJ2-7|-|once
TGTGCCAGCAGTTTATCGCTGACAGGTCGCTCCTACGAGCAGTACTTC
CASSLSLTGRSYEQYF